The source of this T cell receptor (beta chain) is a study of T cell changes during pregnancy in multiple sclerosis. Sequencing was performed with immunoSEQ multiplex PCR; in TCRdb, only in-frame clones are kept and a portion is missing. The sample yields 40,000 to 60,000 clones, 85% to 90% seen once. Germline V gene lookup returns CDR1 SGHTS and CDR2 YDEGEE. The CDR3 length is 15 residues. Trimming cost V 0 bases and J 4 bases, with 13 bases left between them. The sample was peripheral blood, taken in the first trimester of pregnancy. The chain carries TRBV5-8 and TRBJ1-1; D call uncertain. This receptor was obtained from a female donor in good health, enrolled as a control in a pregnancy study. The CDR3 is CASSLGQAEITEAFF. DNA for the CDR3: TGTGCCAGCAGCTTGGGACAAGCCGAGATCACTGAAGCTTTCTTT.